This TCR beta chain was recorded in a study of tumor and adjacent non-tumor tissue in lung cancer. About the research overall: Stage I to III disease affected 10 men and several women aged roughly 31 to 76.

The template was RNA from unsorted bulk tissue. Looked up from germline, CDR1 is DFQATT and CDR2 is SNEGSKA (reference sequence). The V and J ends lost 2 bases and 6 bases, in that order; junction bases with no gene match: 10. This CDR3 contains 15 residues. The library came from three nested PCR rounds adapted from ARM-PCR protocols. TCRdb itself ran the multiplex PCR reads through MiXCR, one entry per CDR3 protein. This sample has 85,000 to 100,000 distinct CDR3 sequences, with about 67% found just once. This chain connects TRBV20-1 to TRBJ1-1; 9 bases fit TRBD1. The clonotype comes from a man in his 60s with non-small cell lung cancer. The sample taken for sequencing was lung tumor tissue. For the CDR3, the DNA is TGCAGTGCTAGAAGCCCCGGGACAGGGTTATCTGAAGCTTTCTTT. Its protein is CSARSPGTGLSEAFF.